This is a list of T cell receptor beta chains from one sample in a study of metastatic and nonmetastatic thyroid tumors. MiXCR was used by TCRdb to re-call the PCR reads. The sample has about 21,000 clones, approximately 30% seen once. The sequencing input was tumor tissue. The receptors here all came from a male donor with papillary thyroid cancer or a benign thyroid nodule (not recorded which). Some clones in this sample may be carry-over from other donors' samples. CDR3s leave out the opening cysteine and the closing phenylalanine or tryptophan.

>TRBV11-1
ASSFSMGGPGYNEQF
>TRBV30
AWSHTRLWTWGNQPQH
>TRBV11-3
ASSLVRTSSYEQY
>TRBV19
ASSPTGGNQPQH
>TRBV11-2
ASSLGTASSYNEQF
>TRBV7-2
ASSLAAGELSGANVLT
>TRBV20-1
SASRVGQGEQPQH
>TRBV24-1
ATSEGRASKPQY
>TRBV10-1
ASSESKARTPYNEQF
>TRBV7-8
AGAGSYTGELF
>TRBV20-1
SARDPGLDISGNTQY
>TRBV7-9
ASSARYYEQY
>TRBV20-1
SVHGSGTYYSNQPQH
>TRBV28
ASSPLPGLAGVASYEQY
>TRBV15
ATSSQTGGGNEKLF
>TRBV10-2
ASSESTGGGETQY
>TRBV28
ATVDNYNEQF
>TRBV28
ASSYINAGYT
>TRBV11-2
ARGLGGRQHNEQF
>TRBV5-1
ASSLTVNTGELF
>TRBV3-1
ASTQNRGGGDTQY
>TRBV3-1
ASSSSTDTQY
>TRBV6-1
ASSDDGGDQPQH
>TRBV27
ASSLSYQGPGGYT